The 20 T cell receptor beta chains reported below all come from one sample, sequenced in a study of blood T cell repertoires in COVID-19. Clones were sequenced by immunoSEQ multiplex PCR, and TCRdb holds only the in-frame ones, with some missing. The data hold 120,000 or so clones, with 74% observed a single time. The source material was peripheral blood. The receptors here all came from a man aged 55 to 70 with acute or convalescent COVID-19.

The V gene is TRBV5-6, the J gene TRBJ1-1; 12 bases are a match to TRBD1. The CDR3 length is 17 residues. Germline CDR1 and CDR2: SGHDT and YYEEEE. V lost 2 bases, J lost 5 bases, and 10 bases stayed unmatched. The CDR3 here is CASSFLGQGARGTEAFF. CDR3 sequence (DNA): TGTGCCAGCAGCTTCCTGGGACAGGGGGCGAGAGGGACTGAAGCTTTCTTT.

CDR3 sequence reads: CASSTGAPYLYEQYF. The DNA of the CDR3 is TGTGCCAGCAGTACAGGGGCCCCATACCTCTACGAGCAGTACTTC. The rearrangement links TRBV2 to TRBJ2-7; 7 nucleotides align to TRBD1. V dropped 5 bases and J dropped 3; count of bases not matched to a gene: 10. There are 15 residues in the CDR3. CDR1 SNHLY and CDR2 FYNNEI come from the germline V gene.

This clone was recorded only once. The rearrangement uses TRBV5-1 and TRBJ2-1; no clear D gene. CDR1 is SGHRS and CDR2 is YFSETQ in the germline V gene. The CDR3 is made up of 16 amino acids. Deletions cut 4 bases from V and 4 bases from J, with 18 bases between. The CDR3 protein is CASSAQTPNVYNEQFF. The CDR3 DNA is TGCGCCAGCAGCGCACAGACCCCGAATGTTTACAATGAGCAGTTCTTC.

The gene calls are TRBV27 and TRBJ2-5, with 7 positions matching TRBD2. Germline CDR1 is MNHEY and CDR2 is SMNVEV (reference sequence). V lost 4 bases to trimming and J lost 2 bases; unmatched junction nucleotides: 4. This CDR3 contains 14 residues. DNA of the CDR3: TGTGCCAGCAGTTCTGGCGGGAGACAAGAGACCCAGTACTTC. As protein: CASSSGGRQETQYF.

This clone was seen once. This chain's CDR3 is CASSWGNNEQFF. The DNA for the CDR3 is TGTGCCAGCAGCTGGGGCAACAATGAGCAGTTCTTC. The rearrangement links TRBV12-3 or TRBV12-4 to TRBJ2-1; D perhaps matches TRBD1 (5 bases). V was pared by 6 bases and J by 5 bases, with 8 bases between. CDR3 length equals 12 residues.

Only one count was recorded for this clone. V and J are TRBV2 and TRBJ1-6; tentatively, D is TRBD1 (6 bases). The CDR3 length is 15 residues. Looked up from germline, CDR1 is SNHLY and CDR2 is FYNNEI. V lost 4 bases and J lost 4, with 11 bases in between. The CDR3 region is CASSVNGQYNSPLHF. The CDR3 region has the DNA TGTGCCAGCAGTGTGAATGGACAGTATAATTCACCCCTCCACTTT.

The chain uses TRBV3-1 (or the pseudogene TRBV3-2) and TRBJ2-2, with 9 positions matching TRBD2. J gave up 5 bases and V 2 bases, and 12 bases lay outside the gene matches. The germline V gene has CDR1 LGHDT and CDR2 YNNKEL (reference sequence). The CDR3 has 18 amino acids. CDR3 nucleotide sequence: TGTGCCAGCAGCCAACACAGCGGGGGGACCCCTGTGACCGGGGAGCTGTTTTTT. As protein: CASSQHSGGTPVTGELFF.

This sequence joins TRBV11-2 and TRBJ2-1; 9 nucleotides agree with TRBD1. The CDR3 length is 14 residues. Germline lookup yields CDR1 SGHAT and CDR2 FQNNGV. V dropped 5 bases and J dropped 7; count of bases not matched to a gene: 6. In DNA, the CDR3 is TGTGCCAGCAGCCCGGACAGGGGATATAATGAGCAGTTCTTC. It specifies CASSPDRGYNEQFF.

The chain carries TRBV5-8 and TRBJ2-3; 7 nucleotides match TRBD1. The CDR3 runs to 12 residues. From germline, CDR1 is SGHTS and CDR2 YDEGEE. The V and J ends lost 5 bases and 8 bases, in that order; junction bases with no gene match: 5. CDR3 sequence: CASSQQGRTQYF. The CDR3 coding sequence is TGTGCCAGCAGTCAACAGGGGCGTACGCAGTATTTT.

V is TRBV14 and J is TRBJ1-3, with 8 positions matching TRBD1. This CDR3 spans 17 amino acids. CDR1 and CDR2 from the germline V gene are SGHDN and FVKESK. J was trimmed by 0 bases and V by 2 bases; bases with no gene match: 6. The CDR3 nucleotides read TGTGCCAGCAGCCAACTACGGACAGGGCCCTCTGGAAACACCATATATTTT. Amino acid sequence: CASSQLRTGPSGNTIYF. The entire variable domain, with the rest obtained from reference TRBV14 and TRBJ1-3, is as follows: EAGVTQFPSHSVIEKGQTVTLRCDPISGHDNLYWYRRVMGKEIKFLLHFVKESKQDESGMPNNRFLAERTGGTYSTLKVQPAELEDSGVYFCASSQLRTGPSGNTIYFGEGSWLTVV.

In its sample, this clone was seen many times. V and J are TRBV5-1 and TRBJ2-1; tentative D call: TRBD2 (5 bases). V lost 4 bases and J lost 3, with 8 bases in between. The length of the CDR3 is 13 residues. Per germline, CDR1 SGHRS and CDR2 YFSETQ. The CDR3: CASSVDYYNEQFF. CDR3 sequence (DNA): TGCGCCAGCAGCGTAGACTACTACAATGAGCAGTTCTTC.

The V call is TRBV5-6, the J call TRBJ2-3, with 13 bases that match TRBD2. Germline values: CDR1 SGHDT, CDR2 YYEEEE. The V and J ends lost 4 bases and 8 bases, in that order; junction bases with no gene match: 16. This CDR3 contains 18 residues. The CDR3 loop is CASSATNQGLAGRGTQYF. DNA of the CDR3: TGTGCCAGCAGCGCAACGAACCAGGGACTAGCGGGGAGAGGTACGCAGTATTTT. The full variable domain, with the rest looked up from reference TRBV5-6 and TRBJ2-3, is DAGVTQSPTHLIKTRGQQVTLRCSPKSGHDTVSWYQQALGQGPQFIFQYYEEEERQRGNFPDRFSGHQFPNYSSELNVNALLLGDSALYLCASSATNQGLAGRGTQYFGPGTRLTVL.

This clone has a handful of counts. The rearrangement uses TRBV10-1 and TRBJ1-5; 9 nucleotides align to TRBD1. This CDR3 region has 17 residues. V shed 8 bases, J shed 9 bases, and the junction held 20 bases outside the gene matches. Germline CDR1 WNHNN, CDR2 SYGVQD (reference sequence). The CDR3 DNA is TGCGCCAGCTATAAAGGCCTCACAGGGGGCAGAATGTGGCCCCAGCATTTT. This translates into CASYKGLTGGRMWPQHF.

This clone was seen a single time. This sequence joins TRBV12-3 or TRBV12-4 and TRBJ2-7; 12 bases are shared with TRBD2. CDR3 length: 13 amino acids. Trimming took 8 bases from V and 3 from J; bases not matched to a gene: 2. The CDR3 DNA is TGTGCCAGCGGACTAGCGGGAATCTACGAGCAGTACTTC. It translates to CASGLAGIYEQYF.

Here the CDR3 reads CASSLVLAGEQFF. CDR3 bases: TGTGCCAGCAGCTTAGTACTAGCGGGAGAACAGTTCTTC. The V gene is TRBV11-3, the J gene TRBJ2-1, with 11 positions matching TRBD2. Losses at the gene ends were 1 base for V and 13 bases for J; bases not matched to a gene: 3. This CDR3 spans 13 amino acids. Germline V gene data show CDR1 as SGHNT and CDR2 as YENEEA.

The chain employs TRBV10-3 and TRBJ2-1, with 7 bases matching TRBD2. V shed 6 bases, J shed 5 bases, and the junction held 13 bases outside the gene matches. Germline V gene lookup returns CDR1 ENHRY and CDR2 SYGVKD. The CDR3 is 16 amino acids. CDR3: CAISHYSSGIDNEQFF. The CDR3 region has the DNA TGTGCCATCAGCCACTATTCAAGCGGGATAGACAATGAGCAGTTCTTC.

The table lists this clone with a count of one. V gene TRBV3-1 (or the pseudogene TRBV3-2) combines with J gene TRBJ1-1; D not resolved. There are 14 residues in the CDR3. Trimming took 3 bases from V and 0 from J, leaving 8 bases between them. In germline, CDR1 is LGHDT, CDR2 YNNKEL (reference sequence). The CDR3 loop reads CASSHSLMNTEAFF. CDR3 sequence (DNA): TGTGCCAGCAGCCATAGCCTTATGAACACTGAAGCTTTCTTT.

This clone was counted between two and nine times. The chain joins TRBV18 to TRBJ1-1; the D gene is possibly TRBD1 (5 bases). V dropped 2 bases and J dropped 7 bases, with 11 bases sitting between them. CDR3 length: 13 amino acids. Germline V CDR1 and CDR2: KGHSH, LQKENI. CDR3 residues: CASSPYRQIEAFF. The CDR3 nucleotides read TGTGCCAGCTCACCATATAGACAGATTGAAGCTTTCTTT. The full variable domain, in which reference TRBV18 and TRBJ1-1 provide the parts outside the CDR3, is NAGVMQNPRHLVRRRGQEARLRCSPMKGHSHVYWYRQLPEEGLKFMVYLQKENIIDESGMPKERFSAEFPKEGPSILRIQQVVRGDSAAYFCASSPYRQIEAFFGQGTRLTVV.

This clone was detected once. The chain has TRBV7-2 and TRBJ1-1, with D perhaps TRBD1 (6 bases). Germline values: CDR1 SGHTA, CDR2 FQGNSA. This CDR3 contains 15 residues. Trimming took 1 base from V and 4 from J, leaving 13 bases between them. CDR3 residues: CASSLVDRPGTEAFF. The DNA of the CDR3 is TGTGCCAGCAGCTTAGTGGACAGACCGGGCACTGAAGCTTTCTTT.

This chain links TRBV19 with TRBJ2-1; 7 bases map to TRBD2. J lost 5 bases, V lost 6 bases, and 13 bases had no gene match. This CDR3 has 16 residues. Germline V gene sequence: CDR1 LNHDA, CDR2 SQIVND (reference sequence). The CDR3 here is CASRSQPTSPNNEQFF. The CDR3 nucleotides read TGTGCCAGTAGATCTCAGCCGACTAGCCCTAACAATGAGCAGTTCTTC.